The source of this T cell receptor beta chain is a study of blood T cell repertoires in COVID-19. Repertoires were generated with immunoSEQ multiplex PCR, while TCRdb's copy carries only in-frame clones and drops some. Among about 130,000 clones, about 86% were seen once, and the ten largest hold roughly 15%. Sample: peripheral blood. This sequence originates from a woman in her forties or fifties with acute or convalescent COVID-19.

For the CDR3, the DNA is TGTGCCAGCAGTGGGACTAGCGGGGGTTCATGGAATGAGCAGTTCTTC. It is translated as CASSGTSGGSWNEQFF. V and J are TRBV6-1 and TRBJ2-1; TRBD2 agrees at 13 bases. The V segment lost 4 bases and the J segment 7 bases; nucleotides outside the gene matches: 7. CDR1 and CDR2 from the germline V gene are MNHNS and SASEGT. CDR3 length equals 16 residues.